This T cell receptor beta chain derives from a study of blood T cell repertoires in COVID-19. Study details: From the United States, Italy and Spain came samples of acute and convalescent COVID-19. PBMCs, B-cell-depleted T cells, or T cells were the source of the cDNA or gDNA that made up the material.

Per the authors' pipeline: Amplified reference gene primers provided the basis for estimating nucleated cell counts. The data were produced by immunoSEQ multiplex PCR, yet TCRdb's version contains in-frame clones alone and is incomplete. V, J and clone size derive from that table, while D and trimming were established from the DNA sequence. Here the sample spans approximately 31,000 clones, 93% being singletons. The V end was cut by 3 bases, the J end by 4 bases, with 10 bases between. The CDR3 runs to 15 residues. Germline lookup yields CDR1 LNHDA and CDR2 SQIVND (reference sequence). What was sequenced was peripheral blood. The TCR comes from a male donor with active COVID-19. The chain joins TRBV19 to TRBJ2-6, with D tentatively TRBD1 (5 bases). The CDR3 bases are TGTGCCAGTAGTATCCCAGGGAACGGGGCCAACGTCCTGACTTTC. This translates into CASSIPGNGANVLTF. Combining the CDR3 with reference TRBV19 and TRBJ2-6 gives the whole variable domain DGGITQSPKYLFRKEGQNVTLSCEQNLNHDAMYWYRQDPGQGLRLIYYSQIVNDFQKGDIAEGYSVSREKKESFPLTVTSAQKNPTAFYLCASSIPGNGANVLTFGAGSRLTVL.